These 25 T cell receptor beta chains originate from one sample sequenced in a study of T cells after yellow fever vaccination. TCRdb analysed the 5' RACE reads with MiXCR anew, one entry per CDR3 protein. The sample lists over 100,000 distinct CDR3 sequences; approximately 8.4% were seen once. Specimen: CD8+ T cells sorted from PBMCs, collected 45 days after the yellow fever booster vaccination. These receptors came from a man aged 25 to 40 who received the YFV17D yellow fever vaccine.

This clonotype came up a few times. The V and J genes are TRBV5-1 and TRBJ2-3, with 7 bases that match TRBD1. V lost 0 bases to trimming and J lost 1 base; unmatched junction nucleotides: 2. Germline V gene lookup returns CDR1 SGHRS and CDR2 YFSETQ. CDR3 length: 15 amino acids. CDR3 residues: CASSLEGTGTDTQYF. The CDR3 DNA reads as TGCGCCAGCAGCTTGGAAGGGACAGGCACAGATACGCAGTATTTT. The full variable domain, with the rest looked up from reference TRBV5-1 and TRBJ2-3, is KAGVTQTPRYLIKTRGQQVTLSCSPISGHRSVSWYQQTPGQGLQFLFEYFSETQRNKGNFPGRFSGRQFSNSRSEMNVSTLELGDSALYLCASSLEGTGTDTQYFGPGTRLTVL.

This clonotype was counted at least ten times. CDR3 nucleotide sequence: TGTGCCAGCAACGTCGGGAATGCGGGCAATGAGCAGTTCTTC. Its protein is CASNVGNAGNEQFF. The chain joins TRBV5-6 to TRBJ2-1, with a tentative D call TRBD2 (5 bases). Germline-derived CDR1 and CDR2 are SGHDT and YYEEEE. The CDR3 sequence is 14 residues long. V lost 6 bases to trimming and J lost 6 bases, with 16 bases between them.

In its sample, this clonotype was seen a few times. The chain uses TRBV11-2 and TRBJ2-7, with 10 bases aligning to TRBD1. The ends lost 5 bases at V and 6 bases at J; junction bases unmatched: 10. This CDR3 has 15 amino acids. Per the germline V gene, CDR1 is SGHAT and CDR2 is FQNNGV. CDR3 nucleotide sequence: TGTGCCAGCAGCCCGCGGGACAGGGGTTCATCCGAGCAGTACTTC. Its protein product is CASSPRDRGSSEQYF.

Many counts were recorded for this clonotype. The chain combines TRBV19 with TRBJ1-1; D gene uncertain. The CDR3 consists of 11 residues. CDR1 and CDR2 (germline): LNHDA, SQIVND (reference sequence). Trimming pared 3 bases from V and 8 bases from J, leaving 7 bases between. CDR3: CASSISAEAFF. Here the CDR3 DNA reads TGTGCCAGTAGTATCTCAGCCGAAGCTTTCTTT.

In its sample, this clonotype was seen a few times. This rearrangement joins TRBV4-3 to TRBJ2-3; D gene uncertain. Trimming removed 0 bases from V and 4 bases from J, with 2 bases in between. This CDR3 has 12 amino acids. Germline-derived CDR1 and CDR2 are LGHNA and YSLEER. CDR3 DNA: TGCGCCAGCAGCCAAGATTCAGATACGCAGTATTTT. It specifies CASSQDSDTQYF.

This clonotype was detected once. This sequence may be a read error, since a much larger clone differs from it by one base. The chain is built from TRBV20-1 and TRBJ1-4; possible D gene TRBD1, 5 bases. Germline V gene sequence: CDR1 DFQATT, CDR2 SNEGSKA (reference sequence). The CDR3 has 14 amino acids. The V end was cut by 1 base, the J end by 8 bases, with 14 bases between. The CDR3 loop is CSARAGAGGEKLFF. CDR3 DNA sequence: TGCAGTGCTAGAGCTGGGGCGGGTGGGGAAAAACTGTTTTTT.

This clonotype was detected many times. The chain has TRBV5-5 and TRBJ2-1; 8 bases agree with TRBD2. Trimming removed 4 bases from V and 8 bases from J; junction bases left unmatched: 14. This CDR3 contains 16 residues. Germline V gene lookup returns CDR1 SGHKS and CDR2 YYEKEE (reference sequence). The CDR3 sequence is CASSGPIPGGPYEQFF. CDR3 nucleotide sequence: TGTGCCAGCAGCGGCCCAATACCGGGAGGGCCATATGAGCAGTTCTTC.

The chain couples TRBV6-5 to TRBJ2-4; D gene ambiguous. Trimming stripped 2 bases from V and 5 bases from J, with 10 bases between. This CDR3 is 14 amino acids long. Germline loops: CDR1 MNHEY, CDR2 SVGAGI. The CDR3, as DNA: TGTGCCAGCAGTTACGTAGGTGCACAAAACATTCAGTACTTC. The encoded protein is CASSYVGAQNIQYF.

Details on this clonotype: At one end, the junction sequence differs from germline, possibly due to a read error. The chain links TRBV7-7 to TRBJ2-1; TRBD1 agrees at 7 bases. CDR1 SSHAT and CDR2 FNYEAQ come from the germline V gene (reference sequence). This CDR3 is built from 15 residues. This CDR3 is CASSLGDRAYNEQFF. The CDR3 DNA sequence: TGTGCTAGCAGCTTGGGAGACAGGGCTTACAATGAGCAGTTCTTC.

On this clonotype: This may be a read error, as it is one base from a much larger clone. The chain is built from TRBV10-3 and TRBJ2-7, with 10 bases that match TRBD1. Losses at the gene ends were 10 bases for V and 5 bases for J; bases not matched to a gene: 5. CDR3 length: 12 amino acids. CDR1 is ENHRY and CDR2 is SYGVKD in the germline V gene. The CDR3 DNA sequence: TGTGCCACCCGGACAGGGGGGGACGAGCAGTACTTC. This encodes CATRTGGDEQYF.

This clonotype was picked up many times. The genes are TRBV25-1 and TRBJ2-1; D uncertain. The CDR3 is 13 amino acids. The V end lost 5 bases, the J end lost 6 bases, and 11 bases lay between the germline ends. CDR1 MGHDK and CDR2 SYGVNS come from the germline V gene. CDR3 loop: CASSPRPGNEQFF. The CDR3 DNA reads as TGTGCCAGCAGTCCCCGGCCCGGCAATGAGCAGTTCTTC.

Only a few counts were recorded for this clonotype. V and J are TRBV5-6 and TRBJ2-1; 12 bases are a match to TRBD2. Germline CDR1 SGHDT, CDR2 YYEEEE. Germline trimming cut 0 bases from V and 0 bases from J; bases unmatched to any gene: 4. The CDR3 length is 18 residues. Here the CDR3 reads CASSLGLAGVPSYNEQFF. The CDR3 DNA sequence: TGTGCCAGCAGCTTGGGACTAGCGGGAGTTCCCTCCTACAATGAGCAGTTCTTC. Supplemented by reference TRBV5-6 and TRBJ2-1, the full variable domain reads DAGVTQSPTHLIKTRGQQVTLRCSPKSGHDTVSWYQQALGQGPQFIFQYYEEEERQRGNFPDRFSGHQFPNYSSELNVNALLLGDSALYLCASSLGLAGVPSYNEQFFGPGTRLTVL.

About this clonotype itself: A read error may explain this, as a much larger clone is one base away. The chain combines TRBV4-3 with TRBJ1-2; 9 bases align to TRBD1. Germline CDR1 and CDR2: LGHNA and YSLEER. The CDR3 spans 15 residues. The J segment lost 8 bases and the V segment lost 5 bases, leaving 12 bases of the junction unmatched. CDR3 bases: TGCGCCAGCAGCGAAGGTACCGGGACAGGGAACGGCTACACCTTC. Protein sequence: CASSEGTGTGNGYTF.

This clonotype occurred many times. This chain links TRBV7-2 with TRBJ2-7; 12 nucleotides line up with TRBD2. Trimming cost V 7 bases and J 5 bases; bases outside gene matches: 6. Per the germline V gene, CDR1 is SGHTA and CDR2 is FQGNSA. This CDR3 spans 14 amino acids. CDR3: CASTGLAGIDEQYF. The CDR3 DNA follows: TGTGCCAGCACCGGACTAGCGGGAATCGACGAGCAGTACTTC.

This clonotype was picked up many times. The rearrangement uses TRBV5-5 and TRBJ2-3; 11 bases are a match to TRBD2. V shed 6 bases and J 6 bases; nucleotides not matched to a gene: 9. The CDR3 spans 15 residues. Germline values: CDR1 SGHKS, CDR2 YYEKEE (reference sequence). The DNA for the CDR3 is TGTGCCAGCACACCTACTAGCGGGAGTGGGGATACGCAGTATTTT. Translation: CASTPTSGSGDTQYF.

V and J are TRBV15 and TRBJ2-5; D perhaps matches TRBD1 (5 bases). Germline V lookup: CDR1 LNHNV, CDR2 YYDKDF (reference sequence). The CDR3 sequence is 17 residues long. Between the trimmed V and J ends, which lost 5 bases and 1 base, there was a span of 20 bases. DNA of the CDR3: TGTGCCACCAGCGGAAGAGATAGGGGATTGGCCCAAGAGACCCAGTACTTC. It translates to CATSGRDRGLAQETQYF.

With respect to this clonotype: Since a much larger clone is just one base distant, this may be a read error. V and J are TRBV6-1 and TRBJ1-5; D gene uncertain. The V and J ends lost 6 bases and 4 bases respectively, with 13 bases between them. Germline assignment: CDR1 MNHNS and CDR2 SASEGT. This CDR3 is 14 amino acids long. In DNA, the CDR3 is TGTGCCAGCAGCGGTCATGGGATGAATCAGCCCCAGCATTTT. Protein: CASSGHGMNQPQHF.

There are many counts of this clonotype. This sequence joins TRBV20-1 and TRBJ2-5, with TRBD1 matching over 8 bases. Germline CDR1 reads DFQATT; CDR2 reads SNEGSKA (reference sequence). This CDR3 spans 12 amino acids. J lost 4 bases, V lost 6 bases, and 4 bases had no gene match. CDR3 DNA: TGCAGTGCCCCAGGGGGCGGAGAGACCCAGTACTTC. This encodes CSAPGGGETQYF.

This clonotype was detected ten times or more. The rearrangement uses TRBV21-1 and TRBJ1-2. TRBV21-1 is classified as a pseudogene. CDR3 length: 15 amino acids. The CDR3 DNA reads TGTGCCAGCAGCAAAGGAGGGGAGGAAGACTATGGCTACACCTTC. Amino acids: CASSKGGEEDYGYTF.

This clonotype showed up just a few times. The chain uses TRBV14 and TRBJ2-7; perhaps TRBD1 as D (6 bases). Germline V gene data show CDR1 as SGHDN and CDR2 as FVKESK. Trimming pared 5 bases from V and 6 bases from J, leaving 14 bases between. The CDR3 sequence is 13 residues long. Here the CDR3 DNA reads TGTGCCAGCAGCAGTAGACAGGAACTCGAGCAGTACTTC. Amino acid sequence: CASSSRQELEQYF.

This clonotype was counted many times. The J gene is TRBJ2-5, the V gene TRBV7-9, with 7 bases fitting TRBD2. The CDR3 consists of 14 residues. Germline CDR1 SEHNR, CDR2 FQNEAQ (reference sequence). Trimming at V came to 6 bases and at J to 4 bases, leaving 8 bases not matched to a gene. The CDR3 bases are TGTGCCAGCAGACATCTAGCGGAATTAGAGACCCAGTACTTC. Translating it yields CASRHLAELETQYF.

This clonotype was seen repeatedly, ten times or more. This sequence joins TRBV20-1 and TRBJ1-1; the D is unclear. V was shortened by 5 bases and J by 3 bases, with 13 bases between the two germline ends. The CDR3 is 13 residues long. Germline V CDR1 and CDR2: DFQATT, SNEGSKA (reference sequence). This CDR3 reads CSAREPRHTEAFF. The CDR3 DNA sequence: TGCAGTGCTCGGGAGCCACGGCACACTGAAGCTTTCTTT.

This clonotype came up many times. This chain joins TRBV9 and TRBJ2-2; D might be TRBD1 (5 bases). Trimming took 7 bases from V and 2 from J, leaving 9 bases between them. Germline V gene lookup returns CDR1 SGDLS and CDR2 YYNGEE. The CDR3 covers 13 residues. The CDR3 bases are TGTGCCAGCGCCGACAGCAACACCGGGGAGCTGTTTTTT. Translation: CASADSNTGELFF.

In its sample, this clonotype was seen many times. V usage is TRBV7-9 and J usage is TRBJ1-2; 9 nucleotides agree with TRBD1. The V segment lost 1 base and the J segment 4 bases; nucleotides outside the gene matches: 4. The CDR3 consists of 15 residues. CDR1 and CDR2 (germline): SEHNR, FQNEAQ (reference sequence). CDR3 in amino acids: CASSLDRDRVYGYTF. CDR3 in DNA: TGTGCCAGCAGCTTAGACCGGGACAGGGTCTATGGCTACACCTTC.

This clonotype was seen at least ten times. The J gene is TRBJ2-7, the V gene TRBV7-2; 12 positions match TRBD2. Germline lookup yields CDR1 SGHTA and CDR2 FQGNSA. This CDR3 is 17 amino acids long. V shed 6 bases, J shed 5 bases, and the junction held 14 bases outside the gene matches. This chain's CDR3 is CASSLDTLTSGSHEQYF. CDR3 bases: TGTGCCAGCAGTCTTGATACACTGACTAGCGGGAGCCACGAGCAGTACTTC.